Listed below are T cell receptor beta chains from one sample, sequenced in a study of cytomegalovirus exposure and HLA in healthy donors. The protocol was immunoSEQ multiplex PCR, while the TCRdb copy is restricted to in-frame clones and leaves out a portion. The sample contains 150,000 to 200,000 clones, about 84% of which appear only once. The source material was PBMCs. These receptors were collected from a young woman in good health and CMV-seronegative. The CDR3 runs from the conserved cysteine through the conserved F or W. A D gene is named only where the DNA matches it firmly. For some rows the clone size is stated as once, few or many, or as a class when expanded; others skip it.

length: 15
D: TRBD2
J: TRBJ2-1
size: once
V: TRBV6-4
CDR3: CASSDKLAGGNEQFF
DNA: TGTGCCAGCAGTGACAAGCTAGCGGGAGGGAATGAGCAGTTCTTC

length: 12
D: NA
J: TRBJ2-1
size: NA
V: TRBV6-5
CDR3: CASSLTGNEQFF
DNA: TGTGCCAGCAGTCTAACAGGGAATGAGCAGTTCTTC

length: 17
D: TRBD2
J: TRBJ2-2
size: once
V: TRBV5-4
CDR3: CASSFTGGGPRTGELFF
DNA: TGTGCCAGCAGCTTTACCGGGGGGGGCCCTCGCACCGGGGAGCTGTTTTTT

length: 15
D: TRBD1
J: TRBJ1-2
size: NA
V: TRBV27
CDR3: CASSSGQGGFGGYTF
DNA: TGTGCCAGCAGTTCGGGACAGGGCGGGTTTGGGGGCTACACCTTC

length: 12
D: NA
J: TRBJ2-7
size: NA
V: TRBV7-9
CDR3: CASSETVYEQYF
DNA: TGTGCCAGCAGCGAGACAGTCTACGAGCAGTACTTC

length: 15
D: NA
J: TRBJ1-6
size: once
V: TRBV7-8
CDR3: CASSSKGSYNSPLHF
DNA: TGTGCCAGCAGCTCAAAGGGGTCCTATAATTCACCCCTCCACTTT

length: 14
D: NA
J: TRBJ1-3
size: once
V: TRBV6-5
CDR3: CASSLGGRRNTIYF
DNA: TGTGCCAGCAGTTTGGGGGGACGGAGAAACACCATATATTTT

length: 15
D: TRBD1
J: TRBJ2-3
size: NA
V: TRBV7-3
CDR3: CASSSRTGSTDTQYF
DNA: TGTGCCAGCAGCTCTAGGACAGGGAGCACAGATACGCAGTATTTT

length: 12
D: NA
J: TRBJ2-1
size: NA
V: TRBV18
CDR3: CASHEMYNEQFF
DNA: TGTGCCAGCCACGAGATGTACAATGAGCAGTTCTTC

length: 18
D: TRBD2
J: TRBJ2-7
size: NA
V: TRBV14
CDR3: CASSPTSLLGLAGGKQYF
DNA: TGTGCCAGCAGCCCCACAAGCCTCCTAGGACTAGCGGGAGGGAAGCAGTACTTC

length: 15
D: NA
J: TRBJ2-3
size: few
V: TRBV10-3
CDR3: CAISAPRGSTDTQYF
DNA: TGTGCCATCAGTGCCCCACGCGGGAGCACAGATACGCAGTATTTT

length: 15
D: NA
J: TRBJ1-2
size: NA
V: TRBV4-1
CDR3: CASSQDPTGIYGYTF
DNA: TGCGCCAGCAGCCAAGACCCTACAGGGATCTATGGCTACACCTTC

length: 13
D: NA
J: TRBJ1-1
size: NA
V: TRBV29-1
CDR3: CSVEVGGNTEAFF
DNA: TGCAGCGTTGAAGTGGGGGGGAACACTGAAGCTTTCTTT

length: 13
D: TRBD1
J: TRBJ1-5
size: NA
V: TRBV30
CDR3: CAWTPQGDQPQHF
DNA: TGTGCCTGGACCCCACAGGGGGATCAGCCCCAGCATTTT

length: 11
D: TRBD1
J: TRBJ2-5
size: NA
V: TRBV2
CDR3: CASKGAETQYF
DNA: TGTGCCAGCAAGGGGGCAGAGACCCAGTACTTC

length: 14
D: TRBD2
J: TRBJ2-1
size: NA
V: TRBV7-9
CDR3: CASRTSGPYNEQFF
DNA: TGTGCCAGCAGGACTAGCGGCCCCTACAATGAGCAGTTCTTC

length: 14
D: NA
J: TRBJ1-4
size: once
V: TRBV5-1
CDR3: CASSFGEDGEKLFF
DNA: TGCGCCAGCAGCTTCGGGGAGGACGGTGAAAAACTGTTTTTT

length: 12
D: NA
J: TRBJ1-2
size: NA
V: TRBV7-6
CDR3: CASSLWGDGYTF
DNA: TGTGCCAGCAGCTTGTGGGGGGATGGCTACACCTTC

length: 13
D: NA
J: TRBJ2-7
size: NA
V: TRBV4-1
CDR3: CASSPPRNYEQYF
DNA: TGCGCCAGCAGCCCCCCGCGGAACTACGAGCAGTACTTC

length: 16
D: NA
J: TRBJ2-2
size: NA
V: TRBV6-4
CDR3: CASSQEGGANTGELFF
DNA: TGTGCCAGCAGTCAGGAGGGGGGGGCGAACACCGGGGAGCTGTTTTTT

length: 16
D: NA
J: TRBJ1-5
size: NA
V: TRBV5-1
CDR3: CASSPGQIFSNQPQHF
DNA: TGCGCCAGCAGCCCCGGACAGATATTTAGCAATCAGCCCCAGCATTTT

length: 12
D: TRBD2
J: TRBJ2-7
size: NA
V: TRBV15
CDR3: CATSRDQAGLDF
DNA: TGTGCCACCAGCAGAGATCAAGCGGGACTCGACTTC

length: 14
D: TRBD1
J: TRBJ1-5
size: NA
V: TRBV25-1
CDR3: CASSETGEAQPQHF
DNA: TGTGCCAGCAGTGAAACAGGGGAGGCGCAGCCCCAGCATTTT

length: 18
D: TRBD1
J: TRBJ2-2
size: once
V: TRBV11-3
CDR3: CASSWSRDSSPQGRELFF
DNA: TGTGCCAGCAGCTGGAGCCGGGACAGCAGCCCCCAAGGCCGGGAGCTGTTTTTT

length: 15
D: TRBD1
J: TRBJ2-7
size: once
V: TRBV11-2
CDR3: CASTNYRDRDHEQYF
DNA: TGTGCCAGCACCAATTACCGGGACAGGGACCACGAGCAGTACTTC

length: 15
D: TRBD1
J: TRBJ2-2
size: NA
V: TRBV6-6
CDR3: CASSKPGDSTGELFF
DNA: TGTGCCAGCAGTAAGCCCGGGGACAGCACCGGGGAGCTGTTTTTT

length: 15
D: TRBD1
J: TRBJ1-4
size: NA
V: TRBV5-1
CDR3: CASSLGTGLLEKLFF
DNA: TGCGCCAGCAGCTTGGGGACAGGGTTGTTGGAAAAACTGTTTTTT

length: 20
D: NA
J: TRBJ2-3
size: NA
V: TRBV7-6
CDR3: CASSLEPAGFSLVGTDTQYF
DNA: TGTGCCAGCAGCTTAGAACCAGCGGGTTTTTCGTTGGTGGGCACAGATACGCAGTATTTT

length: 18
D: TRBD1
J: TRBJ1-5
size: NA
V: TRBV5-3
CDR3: CARSLRGQAIYSNQPQHF
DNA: TGTGCCAGAAGCTTGCGGGGACAGGCAATCTATAGCAATCAGCCCCAGCATTTT

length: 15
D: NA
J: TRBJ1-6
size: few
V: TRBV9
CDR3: CASSDGQGSNSPLHF
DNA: TGTGCCAGCAGCGACGGCCAGGGAAGTAATTCACCCCTCCACTTT

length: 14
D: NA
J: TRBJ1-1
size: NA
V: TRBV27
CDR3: CASSSYSGETEAFF
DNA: TGTGCCAGCAGTTCATATTCAGGGGAAACTGAAGCTTTCTTT

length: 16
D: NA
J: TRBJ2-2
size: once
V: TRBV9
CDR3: CASSAPGTHSGGELFF
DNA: TGTGCCAGCAGCGCCCCCGGGACTCACTCGGGCGGGGAGCTGTTTTTT

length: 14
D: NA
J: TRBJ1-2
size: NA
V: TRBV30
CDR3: CAWSSGGYESDYTF
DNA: TGTGCCTGGAGTAGTGGGGGGTACGAAAGTGACTACACCTTC

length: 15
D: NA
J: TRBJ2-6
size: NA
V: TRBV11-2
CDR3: CASSVTGTGANVLTF
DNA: TGTGCCAGCAGCGTAACAGGGACTGGGGCCAACGTCCTGACTTTC

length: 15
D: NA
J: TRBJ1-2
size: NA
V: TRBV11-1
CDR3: CASSLAKGPSYGYTF
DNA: TGTGCCAGCAGCTTAGCGAAGGGGCCAAGCTATGGCTACACCTTC

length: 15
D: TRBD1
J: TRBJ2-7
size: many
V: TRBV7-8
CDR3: CASSLGVGGQYEQYF
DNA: TGTGCCAGCAGCTTAGGGGTAGGGGGACAGTACGAGCAGTACTTC

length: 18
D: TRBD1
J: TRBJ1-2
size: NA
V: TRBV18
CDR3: CASSPQSLDRGVVYGYTF
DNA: TGTGCCAGCTCACCTCAGTCCCTGGACAGGGGGGTTGTCTATGGCTACACCTTC

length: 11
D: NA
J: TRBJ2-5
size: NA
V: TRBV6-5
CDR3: CASSFRETQYF
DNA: TGTGCCAGCAGTTTCAGGGAGACCCAGTACTTC

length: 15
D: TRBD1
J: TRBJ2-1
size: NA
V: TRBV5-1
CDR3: CASRLRGLLDNEQFF
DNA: TGCGCCAGCAGACTCAGGGGGCTGTTGGACAATGAGCAGTTCTTC

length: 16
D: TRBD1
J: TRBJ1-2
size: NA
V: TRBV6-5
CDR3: CASSYSRADRPYGYTF
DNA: TGTGCCAGCAGTTACTCAAGGGCGGACAGGCCCTATGGCTACACCTTC

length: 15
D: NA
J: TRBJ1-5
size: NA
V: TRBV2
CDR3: CASSYSPNSNQPQHF
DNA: TGTGCCAGCAGTTACAGTCCAAATAGCAATCAGCCCCAGCATTTT

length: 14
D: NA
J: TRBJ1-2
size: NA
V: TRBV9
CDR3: CASSVTENPYGYTF
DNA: TGTGCCAGCAGCGTGACAGAGAATCCCTATGGCTACACCTTC

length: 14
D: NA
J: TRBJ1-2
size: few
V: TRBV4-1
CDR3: CASSQGQLNYGYTF
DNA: TGCGCCAGCAGCCAAGGACAGCTTAACTATGGCTACACCTTC